These T cell receptor beta chains were read from a single sample in a study of cytomegalovirus exposure and HLA in healthy donors. TCRdb's copy holds only in-frame clones and misses some; the assay was immunoSEQ multiplex PCR. The sample has approximately 110,000 clones; 65% to 75% are singletons. Sequencing was performed on PBMCs. Receptor source: a woman aged 45-65 years in good health and CMV-seropositive. Both conserved end residues are part of each CDR3. The order of the fields is D gene, V gene, J gene, clone size, CDR3 DNA, CDR3 protein. A D gene is named only where the DNA matches it firmly. Not every row has a clone size; where given, it reads once, few, many or a size class.

D gene: .
V gene: TRBV20-1
J gene: TRBJ2-7
clone size: .
CDR3 DNA: TGCAGTGCTCTTAAACTGTACGAGCAGTACTTC
CDR3 protein: CSALKLYEQYF

D gene: TRBD1
V gene: TRBV7-9
J gene: TRBJ1-5
clone size: .
CDR3 DNA: TGTGCCAGCAGCAACACTGACAGGGGCAATCAGCCCCAGCATTTT
CDR3 protein: CASSNTDRGNQPQHF

D gene: .
V gene: TRBV18
J gene: TRBJ2-3
clone size: .
CDR3 DNA: TGTGCCAGCTCTCTTTCAGGCACAGATACGCAGTATTTT
CDR3 protein: CASSLSGTDTQYF

D gene: TRBD1
V gene: TRBV7-9
J gene: TRBJ1-1
clone size: .
CDR3 DNA: TGTGCCAGCAGCTCGACAGGGGCTGGATCTGAAGCTTTCTTT
CDR3 protein: CASSSTGAGSEAFF

D gene: .
V gene: TRBV6-5
J gene: TRBJ1-5
clone size: once
CDR3 DNA: TGTGCCAGCAGTTACAGCCGCTTGGATCAGCCCCAGCATTTT
CDR3 protein: CASSYSRLDQPQHF

D gene: .
V gene: TRBV2
J gene: TRBJ1-1
clone size: .
CDR3 DNA: TGTGCCAGCAGTCCCACACCTCAAAACACTGAAGCTTTCTTT
CDR3 protein: CASSPTPQNTEAFF

D gene: TRBD1
V gene: TRBV11-2
J gene: TRBJ2-3
clone size: .
CDR3 DNA: TGTGCCAGCAGCAGGGGACAGGGGGCGGATACGCAGTATTTT
CDR3 protein: CASSRGQGADTQYF

D gene: .
V gene: TRBV6-5
J gene: TRBJ2-1
clone size: few
CDR3 DNA: TGTGCCAGCAGCCTATCGGAGGAGGCTTACAATGAGCAGTTCTTC
CDR3 protein: CASSLSEEAYNEQFF

D gene: TRBD1
V gene: TRBV9
J gene: TRBJ1-5
clone size: .
CDR3 DNA: TGTGCCAGCAGCGTAGATTGGGGACAGGGATGCTATAGCAATCAGCCCCAGCATTTT
CDR3 protein: CASSVDWGQGCYSNQPQHF

D gene: TRBD1
V gene: TRBV28
J gene: TRBJ1-5
clone size: .
CDR3 DNA: TGTGCCAGCAGGGGGGGACAGGTCAATCAGCCCCAGCATTTT
CDR3 protein: CASRGGQVNQPQHF

D gene: .
V gene: TRBV10-2
J gene: TRBJ1-4
clone size: .
CDR3 DNA: TGCGCCAGCAGTGAAACAGGAGTGGTTGAAAAACTGTTTTTT
CDR3 protein: CASSETGVVEKLFF

D gene: .
V gene: TRBV30
J gene: TRBJ1-2
clone size: once
CDR3 DNA: TGTGCCTGGAGTGTAAGGTCCCGATTGGGAGGGTCTAATGGCTACACCTTC
CDR3 protein: CAWSVRSRLGGSNGYTF

D gene: .
V gene: TRBV6-5
J gene: TRBJ2-1
clone size: .
CDR3 DNA: TGTGCCAGCAGTTACGAATATACCTACAGTGAGCAGTTCTTC
CDR3 protein: CASSYEYTYSEQFF

D gene: .
V gene: TRBV6-5
J gene: TRBJ1-6
clone size: few
CDR3 DNA: TGTGCCAGCAGGCAGGGACAATATAATTCACCCCTCCACTTT
CDR3 protein: CASRQGQYNSPLHF

D gene: .
V gene: TRBV30
J gene: TRBJ2-7
clone size: .
CDR3 DNA: TGTGCCTGGGTCATTGGGGCTGCCGAGCAGTACTTC
CDR3 protein: CAWVIGAAEQYF

D gene: .
V gene: TRBV29-1
J gene: TRBJ2-6
clone size: .
CDR3 DNA: TGCAGCGCCAGGGGATCTGGGGCCAACGTCCTGACTTTC
CDR3 protein: CSARGSGANVLTF

D gene: TRBD1
V gene: TRBV4-2
J gene: TRBJ1-5
clone size: once
CDR3 DNA: TGTGCCAGCAGCCAATCGGGACAGCTTTCGCCCCAGCATTTT
CDR3 protein: CASSQSGQLSPQHF

D gene: .
V gene: TRBV7-2
J gene: TRBJ2-7
clone size: few
CDR3 DNA: TGTGCCAGCAGCTCGAGCTCCTACGAGCAGTACTTC
CDR3 protein: CASSSSSYEQYF

D gene: TRBD2
V gene: TRBV7-7
J gene: TRBJ2-7
clone size: .
CDR3 DNA: TGTGCCAGCAGCCCGGGGGGGGGTGACGAGCAGTACTTC
CDR3 protein: CASSPGGGDEQYF

D gene: TRBD1
V gene: TRBV7-2
J gene: TRBJ1-5
clone size: .
CDR3 DNA: TGTGCCAGCAGCATCCATTCAGGGGGATGGGGCAATCAGCCCCAGCATTTT
CDR3 protein: CASSIHSGGWGNQPQHF

D gene: TRBD1
V gene: TRBV25-1
J gene: TRBJ1-1
clone size: .
CDR3 DNA: TGTGCCAGCAGTGAATCGGGAGGGGGCTACACTGAAGCTTTCTTT
CDR3 protein: CASSESGGGYTEAFF

D gene: TRBD2
V gene: TRBV5-1
J gene: TRBJ2-5
clone size: .
CDR3 DNA: TGCGCCAGCAGCGGGGGACTAGCGGGGGGATCAGAGACCCAGTACTTC
CDR3 protein: CASSGGLAGGSETQYF

D gene: TRBD1
V gene: TRBV6-1
J gene: TRBJ2-5
clone size: .
CDR3 DNA: TGTGCCAGCAGTGAGACAGGGGGGAAAGAGACCCAGTACTTC
CDR3 protein: CASSETGGKETQYF

D gene: TRBD2
V gene: TRBV5-1
J gene: TRBJ2-3
clone size: once
CDR3 DNA: TGCGCCAGCAGCCCTCCTATAGCGGGGGACACAGATACGCAGTATTTT
CDR3 protein: CASSPPIAGDTDTQYF

D gene: TRBD1
V gene: TRBV7-9
J gene: TRBJ1-6
clone size: .
CDR3 DNA: TGTGCCAGCAGCTCCCCCGACAGGGTCGCGGATTCACCCCTCCACTTT
CDR3 protein: CASSSPDRVADSPLHF

D gene: TRBD1
V gene: TRBV23-1
J gene: TRBJ1-2
clone size: .
CDR3 DNA: TGCGCCGTCCGGGACAGGTCACCAAAAAACTATGGCTACACCTTC
CDR3 protein: CAVRDRSPKNYGYTF

D gene: TRBD2
V gene: TRBV9
J gene: TRBJ2-1
clone size: .
CDR3 DNA: TGTGTCAGTTTACCGGGGGAGGGGCACAAGAATGAGCAGTTCTTC
CDR3 protein: CVSLPGEGHKNEQFF

D gene: TRBD1
V gene: TRBV10-3
J gene: TRBJ1-3
clone size: few
CDR3 DNA: TGTGCCATCACCGGGACAGGGGGCCCAAGAGGGTCTGGAAACACCATATATTTT
CDR3 protein: CAITGTGGPRGSGNTIYF

D gene: TRBD1
V gene: TRBV18
J gene: TRBJ1-2
clone size: .
CDR3 DNA: TGTGCCAGCTCACCACCAGGGGGCAACTATGGCTACACCTTC
CDR3 protein: CASSPPGGNYGYTF

D gene: TRBD1
V gene: TRBV2
J gene: TRBJ1-2
clone size: .
CDR3 DNA: TGTGCCAGCAGTGGACAGGGAGGTTACTATGGCTACACCTTC
CDR3 protein: CASSGQGGYYGYTF

D gene: .
V gene: TRBV28
J gene: TRBJ2-3
clone size: .
CDR3 DNA: TGTGCCAGCAACTTCCTTTCGCATACGCAGTATTTT
CDR3 protein: CASNFLSHTQYF